The sequence of this T cell receptor beta chain was determined in a study of blood T cells in healthy people across ages. For the second PCR, which ran for roughly 6 to 12 cycles, a sample-barcoded 5' primer and a J-beta primer mix were used. TCRdb reprocessed the 5' RACE reads with MiXCR, giving one entry per CDR3 protein. The data contain 750,000 to 1,000,000 distinct CDR3 sequences, 25% to 30% of them seen just once; the ten biggest clones take up about 10%. This clonotype has more than one count but fewer than ten. This CDR3 comprises 15 residues. The germline V gene encodes CDR1 SGHTA and CDR2 FQGNSA. V was shortened by 5 bases and J by 7 bases, with 18 bases between the two germline ends. These records were also assigned to another study, of T cells of mothers and their children. From that paper: Researchers report slightly higher, though non-significant, overlap in related mother-child pairs than in unrelated pairs.

The V gene is TRBV7-2, the J gene TRBJ1-5; a weak D match, TRBD1 (5 bases). The clonotype originates from a woman aged 40 to 49 in good health. Input material: blood. The CDR3, as DNA: TGTGCCAGCAGCCCCTCGCAGGGAATGGGGCAGCCCCAGCATTTT. Protein sequence: CASSPSQGMGQPQHF.